This T cell receptor beta chain stems from a study of cytomegalovirus exposure and HLA in healthy donors. Primers included in the PCR were 60 Vbeta and 13 Jbeta primers. Measured with immunoSEQ multiplex PCR; TCRdb has only the in-frame clones, and not every one. The sample has 140,000 to 150,000 clones, roughly 78% seen once; the top ten hold roughly 3.1%. The clonotype comes from a man aged 35-49 years in good health and CMV-seropositive. The specimen was PBMCs.

CDR3 nucleotides: TGTGCCAGCAGCCCAACTAGCGGGAAAAATGAGCAGTTCTTC. Protein sequence: CASSPTSGKNEQFF. The V and J genes are TRBV7-9 and TRBJ2-1, with 10 bases lining up with TRBD2. The V gene's germline CDR1 is SEHNR and CDR2 FQNEAQ (reference sequence). This CDR3 is 14 amino acids long. The ends lost 5 bases at V and 7 bases at J; junction bases unmatched: 5.